This note documents a single T cell receptor (beta chain) sequence. The sample originates from a study of T cell changes during pregnancy in multiple sclerosis. V lost 0 bases to trimming and J lost 2 bases; unmatched junction nucleotides: 4. Germline values: CDR1 MNHNS, CDR2 SASEGT. This CDR3 contains 15 residues. The protocol was immunoSEQ multiplex PCR, while the TCRdb copy is restricted to in-frame clones and leaves out a portion. The sample carries under 25,000 clones, roughly 87% recorded once. The chain has TRBV6-1 and TRBJ2-7; 7 bases align to TRBD2. The specimen comprised CD8+ T cells from peripheral blood mononuclear cells, sampled after pregnancy. The TCR was taken from a female donor with multiple sclerosis, enrolled in a pregnancy study. The CDR3 here is CASSEAASGPYEQYF. DNA of the CDR3: TGTGCCAGCAGTGAAGCCGCTAGCGGCCCCTACGAGCAGTACTTC.